The entry below gives a single T cell receptor beta chain sequence along with its context. The sample holds many counts of this clonotype. Its antigen remains unidentified. No clone much larger than this one lies a single base away; base qualities are absent. Taken with the paper, the label for treatment or condition translates to: alpha-V12: anti-TRBV12 scFv linked to anti-CD3 scFv. T cells were expanded from blood mononuclear cells with anti-CD3 antibody OKT3 or CD3/CD28 Dynabeads for 3 to 4 days. The anti-TRBV12 bispecific sample came from a coculture of Jurkat leukemia cells with normal T cells, compared against an anti-CD19 bispecific control coculture. Expanded T cells were maintained in RPMI 1640 supplemented with around 9% fetal bovine serum, recombinant human IL-2 (around 90 IU/ml) and IL-7 (roughly 4.6 ng/ml). Cocultures combined some 5 x 10^4 normal T cells with some 5 x 10^4 target cells and bispecific antibody in about 100 ul, incubated more than 15 hours at 37°C. Every bispecific antibody was made of two single-chain variable fragments expressed in a single-chain diabody format with a His tag. Effector T cells were obtained from healthy human donors, and peripheral blood mononuclear cells were isolated from leukapheresis samples by Ficoll density gradient centrifugation.

The entry originates in a study of beta chain bispecific antibodies for T cell cancers (dated by TCRdb to the early 2020s). Concerning the study at large: Healthy donor T cells were cocultured with T cell leukemia lines and bispecific antibodies, and TRBV sequencing of the surviving cells was then used to measure how much each TRBV family was depleted. Jurkat cells expressed surface TRBV12 (TRBV12-3), and HPB-ALL cells expressed surface TRBV5-5. Findings and caveats that apply to the study as a whole: Apart from the targeted and closely related genes, all other TRBV family members appeared to be unaffected by the TRBV-directed bispecific antibodies. Leukemia cell line cells were mixed with normal T cells in each sequenced sample, and most of the targeted TRBV signal was derived from the leukemia cells rather than from the normal T cells. Cross-reactivity of the anti-TRBV5-5 antibody with TRBV5-6 was attributed to high sequence similarity between the two genes. Relative to anti-CD19, anti-TRBV12 exposure cut the share of total TRBV signal from TRBV12-3 by 98% to 99%, while TRBV12-4 dropped by approximately 40%, which was not significant.

V loses 1 base, J loses 1 base, and the germline ends lie 16 bases apart. For CDR1 and CDR2, the germline V gene (reference sequence) lists LGHDT and YNNKEL. From its cysteine to its phenylalanine, the CDR3 spans 17 amino acids. Only CDR3 DNA is held: 51 bases, read in frame from base 1. Unique molecular identifier barcodes were incorporated into the libraries and were used for clonotype quantification. Qiagen AllPrep DNA/RNA Micro kits were used to isolate total RNA, and an Agilent TapeStation was used to check RNA quality. TCR beta libraries were constructed by 5' RACE, in which cDNA synthesis was followed by two PCR steps with TCR beta constant-region gene-specific primers. Sequencing of the TCR beta libraries was done on an Illumina MiSeq platform. Turning to the authors' computational methods: Reads were processed with MIGEC, MiXCR and VDJtools. Clonotype frequency was computed as the clonotype's share of unique molecular identifiers among all unique molecular identifiers in the sample. Any TRBV gene that IMGT lists as a pseudogene or open reading frame, and is therefore nonfunctional, such as TRBV1, TRBV12-1 and TRBV21, was left out. TCRdb passed the public sequencing reads through fastp at Q25 and MiXCR, retaining productive beta sequences. Rows are combined by CDR3 protein, so each entry shows the most common genes and DNA. The V and J calls were not made by the authors but by TCRdb's processing. The sample has about 20,000 distinct CDR3 sequences on record, approximately 1.9% of them singletons. The top ten hold 4.5% to 6.5% of the sample.

The sequence was obtained from a human donor in good health. Some clones in this sample may be carry-over from other donors' samples. The chain couples TRBV3-1 to TRBJ1-1; matching of 5 bases hints at TRBD1 as the D gene. Specimen: healthy donor T cells cultured with leukemia cells, collected from a culture containing a bispecific antibody targeting TCR Vbeta12. The bases read TGTGCCAGCAGCCAAGGGGGCTGGGTTGGTTCGAACACTGAAGCTTTCTTT. Translated, this gives CASSQGGWVGSNTEAFF.